Presented here are 10 T cell receptor beta chains from one specimen sequenced in a study of shared clonotypes between healthy human individuals. Produced via immunoSEQ multiplex PCR; TCRdb's table is partial and in-frame only. The sample lists approximately 2,000,000 clones; about nine tenths were seen once. The material sequenced was naive CD4+ T cells from PBMCs. The subset is: CD45RA+ positively selected. All receptors derive from a man between 18 and 35 years old in good health. Some clones in this sample may be carry-over from other donors' samples.

The CDR3 DNA reads TGCGCCAGCAGCCTCACCCGACAGGGTCGACACTATGGCTACACCTTC. As protein: CASSLTRQGRHYGYTF. The chain uses TRBV5-1 and TRBJ1-2, with TRBD1 identical over 7 bases. The CDR3 has 16 residues. V dropped 4 bases and J dropped 3; count of bases not matched to a gene: 12. Germline V gene data show CDR1 as SGHRS and CDR2 as YFSETQ.

The V gene is TRBV2, the J gene TRBJ1-2, with D possibly matching TRBD1 (6 bases). This CDR3 is built from 16 residues. The V gene lost 4 bases and the J gene lost 3 bases, with 18 bases spanning the gap. Per germline, CDR1 SNHLY and CDR2 FYNNEI. CDR3 sequence: CASSGWTQGKDYGYTF. The CDR3 coding sequence is TGTGCCAGCAGTGGCTGGACCCAGGGGAAGGACTATGGCTACACCTTC.

The chain couples TRBV2 to TRBJ1-5; D call uncertain. The germline V gene has CDR1 SNHLY and CDR2 FYNNEI. The CDR3 loop spans 15 amino acids. Trimming shortened V by 4 bases and J by 4 bases, and 14 bases separated the two germline ends. The CDR3 DNA reads TGTGCCAGCAGTGGTTCGCAGCCACAAAATCAGCCCCAGCATTTT. Translation: CASSGSQPQNQPQHF.

The J gene is TRBJ2-1, the V gene TRBV29-1; unclear D gene. V lost 7 bases to trimming and J lost 8 bases, with 9 bases between them. The CDR3 is made up of 10 amino acids. Germline lookup yields CDR1 SQVTM and CDR2 ANQGSEA. For the CDR3, the DNA is TGCAGCGCCTTTAGGGATGAGCAGTTCTTC. The encoded protein is CSAFRDEQFF.

The chain links TRBV7-9 to TRBJ2-5; 10 bases line up with TRBD1. This CDR3 region has 14 residues. Germline-derived CDR1 and CDR2 are SEHNR and FQNEAQ (reference sequence). The J segment lost 5 bases and the V segment lost 4 bases, leaving 4 bases of the junction unmatched. In DNA form, the CDR3 reads TGTGCCAGCAGCTGGGACAGGGGATTTGAGACCCAGTACTTC. As protein: CASSWDRGFETQYF.

V and J are TRBV11-2 and TRBJ1-1; 9 nucleotides line up with TRBD1. Unmatched junction bases numbered 4, after V lost 1 base and J lost 4 bases. CDR3 length: 15 amino acids. Germline CDR1 is SGHAT and CDR2 is FQNNGV. The chain's CDR3 is CASSLVGQGFTEAFF. DNA for the CDR3: TGTGCCAGCAGCTTAGTTGGACAGGGGTTCACTGAAGCTTTCTTT.

The chain uses TRBV7-9 and TRBJ1-2, with a tentative D call TRBD1 (5 bases). CDR3 size: 12 residues. Trimming removed 5 bases from V and 8 bases from J, with 12 bases in between. Per the germline V gene, CDR1 is SEHNR and CDR2 is FQNEAQ (reference sequence). In DNA, the CDR3 is TGTGCCAGCAGCATAGGGGAAGGCGGCTACACCTTC. Protein product: CASSIGEGGYTF.

This rearrangement joins TRBV6-5 to TRBJ1-3, with unresolved D. Trimming left V 4 bases short and J 0 bases short, with 10 bases between. The CDR3 length is 15 residues. Germline values: CDR1 MNHEY, CDR2 SVGAGI. The CDR3 DNA reads as TGTGCCAGCAGTTTGACATTCGTCTCTGGAAACACCATATATTTT. Translated, it gives CASSLTFVSGNTIYF.

This rearrangement joins TRBV28 to TRBJ2-3; TRBD1 is a possible D gene (6 bases). Germline CDR1 and CDR2: MDHEN and SYDVKM. The germline V and J ends were trimmed by 5 bases and 3 bases, with 12 bases remaining between them. The CDR3 spans 14 residues. The CDR3 is CASSTIRGTDTQYF. The CDR3 DNA reads TGTGCCAGCAGTACCATAAGGGGGACAGATACGCAGTATTTT.

The CDR3 bases are TGCGCCAGCAGCTGGGGATTGCAGGGGGCCTGGGAGCAGTACTTC. It codes for CASSWGLQGAWEQYF. The chain uses TRBV5-1 and TRBJ2-7; TRBD1 agrees at 8 bases. The length of the CDR3 is 15 residues. Germline CDR1 SGHRS, CDR2 YFSETQ. The junction had 12 bases not matched to a gene; V was cut back by 3 bases and J by 7 bases.